Listed below are T cell receptor beta chains from one sample, sequenced in a study of cytomegalovirus exposure and HLA in healthy donors. Profiling relied on immunoSEQ multiplex PCR, and the TCRdb table lists in-frame clones only, not all of them. Its clone listing holds 95,000 to 150,000 clones. The sequencing input was PBMCs. Receptors originate from a young man in good health and CMV-seronegative. Both conserved end residues are part of each CDR3. Fields, in order: V gene, CDR3 protein.

V gene: TRBV10-3; CDR3 protein: CAISPGNTDTQYF
V gene: TRBV6-1; CDR3 protein: CASSYLTQYF
V gene: TRBV7-8; CDR3 protein: CASRRGGNEQYF
V gene: TRBV7-9; CDR3 protein: CASSLAGKGLDTDTQYF
V gene: TRBV6-1; CDR3 protein: CASSRTLNTEAFF
V gene: TRBV6-4; CDR3 protein: CASSEGTDTGELFF
V gene: TRBV10-2; CDR3 protein: CASSGRQGANTGELFF
V gene: TRBV7-2; CDR3 protein: CASSLSGREVSEAFF
V gene: TRBV28; CDR3 protein: CASSSSTGRFDEQYF
V gene: TRBV7-6; CDR3 protein: CASSLGGPMNTEAFF
V gene: TRBV27; CDR3 protein: CASSRGVISPLHF
V gene: TRBV30; CDR3 protein: CAWSVSRFQRGSSYEQYF
V gene: TRBV5-1; CDR3 protein: CASSSLLAGVNEQFF
V gene: TRBV5-8; CDR3 protein: CASSLEIGGSNTEAFF
V gene: TRBV7-6; CDR3 protein: CASSRPGGGSPDTQYF
V gene: TRBV6-5; CDR3 protein: CARITSESAYEQYF
V gene: TRBV30; CDR3 protein: CAWSGGTGSGNTIYF
V gene: TRBV19; CDR3 protein: CASSSLAESYGYTF
V gene: TRBV6-1; CDR3 protein: CASTQAGRHGYTF
V gene: TRBV5-1; CDR3 protein: CASSLGGMRDRRNTEAFF
V gene: TRBV11-2; CDR3 protein: CASSLDRGLSLYEQYF